This TCR beta chain was captured by sequencing in a study of CD8+ T cells in alopecia areata. Worth noting for this clone: The antigen is not known.

Whole-study results and caveats: Having one nonresponder leaves uncertain how baseline CD8+ expansion relates to response. The study found that many expanded lesional clones persisted in scalp and blood during tofacitinib.

Extracted RNA was reverse transcribed, and the resulting cDNA served as sequencing template. Assay used: immunoSEQ multiplex PCR; TCRdb lists only in-frame clones, some missing. The sample contains approximately 190,000 clones, roughly 64% of which appear only once. The CDR3 is 14 residues long. With V trimmed by 5 bases and J by 1 base, 5 bases remained unmatched. Germline CDR1 SQVTM, CDR2 ANQGSEA. Treatment noted: oral pan-JAK inhibitor, 5-10 mg twice daily. Punch biopsies of lesional scalp, plus peripheral blood, were taken from alopecia areata patients. The specimen was CD4+ T cells sorted from blood, collected at week 24, from a patient treated with tofacitinib. This sequence was found in a human donor with alopecia areata. This chain links TRBV29-1 with TRBJ1-1; 9 bases match TRBD1. The CDR3 sequence: CSVKQGATNTEAFF. Written as DNA, the CDR3 is TGCAGCGTTAAACAGGGGGCGACGAACACTGAAGCTTTCTTT.